The present entry profiles one T cell receptor (beta chain) with its context. The antigen remains unidentified. Clones were read by immunoSEQ multiplex PCR, and TCRdb kept only the in-frame ones, dropping some. The table lists 150,000 to 200,000 clones, roughly 91% of them singletons, with over 9% in the top ten. This record belongs to a study of cytomegalovirus exposure and HLA in healthy donors. Study-wide results and caveats: The classifier was said to identify cytomegalovirus status with high specificity and sensitivity. Researchers catalogued about 150 TCR beta chains as cytomegalovirus-associated.

This CDR3 region has 17 residues. The germline V gene has CDR1 MNHEY and CDR2 SMNVEV (reference sequence). V dropped 1 base and J dropped 3; count of bases not matched to a gene: 7. This chain uses TRBV27 with TRBJ2-1; 9 nucleotides line up with TRBD2. Sequencing was performed on PBMCs. The sequence was collected from a woman under 30 in good health and CMV-seropositive. The CDR3 DNA sequence: TGTGCCAGCAGTTTATATTGGGCGGGAGGGGGCTACAATGAGCAGTTCTTC. Its protein product is CASSLYWAGGGYNEQFF.